Below, 20 T cell receptor beta chains from the same sample are listed, as sequenced in a study of CD8 T cells in ankylosing spondylitis. General study points: Blood from ankylosing spondylitis patients appeared to carry a characteristic roughly eight-variant TCR beta motif.

For these receptors, no antigen is known. TCRdb re-analysed the 5' RACE reads in MiXCR, keeping a single row per CDR3 protein. The sample has 100,000 to 150,000 distinct CDR3 sequences, 15% to 20% seen once. The sample taken for sequencing was blood, either unsorted or a sorted T cell fraction (not recorded which). Receptor source: a male donor with ankylosing spondylitis.

The genes are TRBV10-3 and TRBJ2-7, with 9 bases that match TRBD1. The ends lost 6 bases at V and 6 bases at J; junction bases unmatched: 9. This CDR3 is built from 14 residues. Germline values: CDR1 ENHRY, CDR2 SYGVKD. The CDR3 coding sequence is TGTGCCATCAGGGTCCGGGACAGGGAGTCCGAGCAGTACTTC. This translates into CAIRVRDRESEQYF.

The chain carries TRBV9 and TRBJ2-1; the match to TRBD2 covers 9 bases. This CDR3 spans 16 amino acids. V was clipped by 0 bases and J by 3 bases; unmatched bases: 4. The germline CDR1 and CDR2 sequences are SGDLS and YYNGEE. DNA for the CDR3: TGTGCCAGCAGCGTAGATGGTAGCGGGGGCTACAATGAGCAGTTCTTC. Residues: CASSVDGSGGYNEQFF.

In its sample, this clonotype was seen many times. V is TRBV13 and J is TRBJ2-1; D unresolved. With 0 bases removed from V and 8 bases from J, the gap between germline ends came to 11 bases. The length of the CDR3 is 14 residues. Germline loops: CDR1 PRHDT, CDR2 FYEKMQ (reference sequence). The CDR3 loop reads CASSLGLTVDEQFF. CDR3 nucleotide sequence: TGTGCCAGCAGCTTAGGACTCACAGTCGATGAGCAGTTCTTC.

This clonotype has just a few counts. The chain has TRBV7-2 and TRBJ1-1; the match to TRBD1 covers 7 bases. V lost 5 bases and J lost 5; bases outside the gene matches: 11. From germline, CDR1 is SGHTA and CDR2 FQGNSA. The CDR3 is 15 amino acids. The CDR3 region is CASSMYRGGETEAFF. The CDR3 nucleotides are TGTGCCAGCAGCATGTACAGGGGTGGGGAGACTGAAGCTTTCTTT.

This sequence joins TRBV27 and TRBJ1-2; D not resolved. Trimming stripped 3 bases from V and 5 bases from J, with 10 bases between. Germline V gene data show CDR1 as MNHEY and CDR2 as SMNVEV (reference sequence). CDR3 length: 13 amino acids. CDR3 sequence reads: CASSLVGSYGYTF. As DNA, the CDR3 is TGTGCCAGCAGTTTGGTCGGCTCGTATGGCTACACCTTC.

This clonotype was counted a few times. The J gene is TRBJ2-7, the V gene TRBV4-1; possibly TRBD1 for D (5 bases). CDR1 is MGHRA, CDR2 YSYEKL, per germline. CDR3 size: 15 residues. Trimming stripped 0 bases from V and 7 bases from J, with 16 bases between. The DNA of the CDR3 is TGCGCCAGCAGCCAAGACAAGGGGTTCGCGTGGGAGCAGTACTTC. This encodes CASSQDKGFAWEQYF.

The table lists this clonotype with a few counts. The gene calls are TRBV27 and TRBJ2-7; no firm D call. Germline values: CDR1 MNHEY, CDR2 SMNVEV (reference sequence). The ends were cut back, 10 bases at V and 2 bases at J, with 21 bases in the middle. This CDR3 has 15 amino acids. The CDR3 bases are TGTGCCACCTCGAGAGGACCCCTCGGCGCCTACGAGCAGTACTTC. It translates to CATSRGPLGAYEQYF.

The chain joins TRBV27 to TRBJ2-2, with unresolved D. The CDR3 has 17 residues. The V and J ends lost 6 bases and 1 base respectively, with 18 bases between them. Germline CDR1 is MNHEY and CDR2 is SMNVEV (reference sequence). DNA of the CDR3: TGTGCCAGCAGCCTAGACGGTAACCTCTTGAACACCGGGGAGCTGTTTTTT. Its protein is CASSLDGNLLNTGELFF.

This clonotype was observed a few times. V and J are TRBV9 and TRBJ2-7; tentative D call: TRBD1 (6 bases). The CDR3 sequence is 14 residues long. Germline CDR1 and CDR2: SGDLS and YYNGEE. The ends were cut back, 3 bases at V and 2 bases at J, with 12 bases in the middle. The CDR3 DNA is TGTGCCAGCAGCGCCCGGGACAAGCCCTACGAGCAGTACTTC. It codes for CASSARDKPYEQYF.

This clonotype was observed a handful of times. The V call is TRBV28, the J call TRBJ1-3; D uncertain. CDR3 length: 17 residues. CDR1 MDHEN and CDR2 SYDVKM come from the germline V gene. Trimming left V 5 bases short and J 4 bases short, with 21 bases between. The CDR3 DNA reads TGTGCCAGCAGTCCGGGTGGAAGGTCGGAGTTCGGAAACACCATATATTTT. Amino acid sequence: CASSPGGRSEFGNTIYF.

This clonotype turned up a few times. The chain combines TRBV5-6 with TRBJ2-4; D gene ambiguous. The germline V and J ends were trimmed by 0 bases and 4 bases, with 11 bases remaining between them. Germline V gives CDR1 SGHDT, CDR2 YYEEEE. The CDR3 is 15 residues long. CDR3 DNA: TGTGCCAGCAGCTTGGTGCGAGGTTATAAAAACATTCAGTACTTC. It is translated as CASSLVRGYKNIQYF.

This clonotype was counted a few times. V gene TRBV7-2 combines with J gene TRBJ1-5; 8 bases line up with TRBD1. CDR3 length: 14 amino acids. Germline CDR1 SGHTA, CDR2 FQGNSA. Trimming took 5 bases from V and 9 from J; bases not matched to a gene: 9. The CDR3 loop is CASSVTGDDRPQHF. DNA of the CDR3: TGTGCCAGCAGCGTGACAGGGGATGATCGGCCCCAGCATTTT. The entire variable domain, with the rest obtained from reference TRBV7-2 and TRBJ1-5, is as follows: GAGVSQSPSNKVTEKGKDVELRCDPISGHTALYWYRQSLGQGLEFLIYFQGNSAPDKSGLPSDRFSAERTGGSVSTLTIQRTQQEDSAVYLCASSVTGDDRPQHFGDGTRLSIL.

This chain uses TRBV28 with TRBJ2-1; no clear D gene. V was trimmed by 1 base and J by 7 bases, leaving 8 bases between them. The CDR3 covers 13 residues. Germline CDR1 and CDR2: MDHEN and SYDVKM. This chain's CDR3 is CASSLSKQNEQFF. The CDR3 DNA is TGTGCCAGCAGTTTATCCAAGCAAAATGAGCAGTTCTTC. The complete variable domain, with remaining parts taken from reference TRBV28 and TRBJ2-1, reads DVKVTQSSRYLVKRTGEKVFLECVQDMDHENMFWYRQDPGLGLRLIYFSYDVKMKEKGDIPEGYSVSREKKERFSLILESASTNQTSMYLCASSLSKQNEQFFGPGTRLTVL.

This clonotype was detected a few times. The chain joins TRBV6-5 to TRBJ1-2; tentative D call: TRBD1 (6 bases). The V end lost 4 bases, the J end lost 4 bases, and 16 bases lay between the germline ends. The germline gives CDR1 MNHEY, CDR2 SVGAGI. The CDR3 contains 15 residues. As DNA, the CDR3 is TGTGCCAGCAGTTCACTCGGACAGCTAATCTATGGCTACACCTTC. This translates into CASSSLGQLIYGYTF.

This clonotype was recorded a few times. This chain uses TRBV6-6 with TRBJ1-2, with 7 bases that match TRBD1. CDR1 is MNHNY and CDR2 is SVGAGI in the germline V gene (reference sequence). CDR3 size: 13 residues. The ends lost 10 bases at V and 6 bases at J; junction bases unmatched: 11. The CDR3 DNA sequence: TGTGCCACCCCGGACAGGATTGGTGATGGCTACACCTTC. Its translation: CATPDRIGDGYTF.

The V call is TRBV5-6, the J call TRBJ1-5, with TRBD1 identical over 7 bases. J gave up 2 bases and V 3 bases, and 5 bases lay outside the gene matches. From germline, CDR1 is SGHDT and CDR2 YYEEEE. This CDR3 contains 15 residues. CDR3 region: CASSSTGLGNQPQHF. The CDR3 DNA follows: TGTGCCAGCAGCTCGACAGGGCTGGGCAATCAGCCCCAGCATTTT.

This chain connects TRBV11-2 to TRBJ2-1; 13 bases are shared with TRBD2. The CDR3 has 18 amino acids. With 5 bases clipped from V and 2 bases from J, the junction kept 9 bases outside the gene matches. Germline V gene lookup returns CDR1 SGHAT and CDR2 FQNNGV. The CDR3 DNA reads TGTGCCAGCAGCGAAGGACTAGCGGGAGCAATTCCCTACAATGAGCAGTTCTTC. Translated: CASSEGLAGAIPYNEQFF.

This clonotype was observed many times. This chain connects TRBV10-1 to TRBJ2-7; 7 bases line up with TRBD1. V trimming: 3 bases; J trimming: 2 bases; junction bases outside the gene matches: 10. Germline V gene sequence: CDR1 WNHNN, CDR2 SYGVQD (reference sequence). There are 16 residues in the CDR3. This CDR3 is CASSDGYGTATYEQYF. The CDR3 coding sequence is TGCGCCAGCAGTGACGGTTACGGGACAGCAACCTACGAGCAGTACTTC.

The V gene is TRBV4-2, the J gene TRBJ2-7; D remains unclear. The V gene lost 1 base and the J gene lost 0 bases, with 10 bases spanning the gap. This CDR3 has 15 amino acids. Germline V gene lookup returns CDR1 LGHNA and CDR2 YNFKEQ. CDR3 coding DNA: TGTGCCAGCAGCCAAGTGACTGGCAGCTCCTACGAGCAGTACTTC. Translating gives CASSQVTGSSYEQYF.

The rearrangement uses TRBV10-3 and TRBJ2-2; no reliable D call. The CDR3 spans 12 residues. Per germline, CDR1 ENHRY and CDR2 SYGVKD. Trimming shortened V by 6 bases and J by 3 bases, and 5 bases separated the two germline ends. This CDR3 is CAIRPDTGELFF. The CDR3 DNA is TGTGCCATCAGACCAGACACCGGGGAGCTGTTTTTT.